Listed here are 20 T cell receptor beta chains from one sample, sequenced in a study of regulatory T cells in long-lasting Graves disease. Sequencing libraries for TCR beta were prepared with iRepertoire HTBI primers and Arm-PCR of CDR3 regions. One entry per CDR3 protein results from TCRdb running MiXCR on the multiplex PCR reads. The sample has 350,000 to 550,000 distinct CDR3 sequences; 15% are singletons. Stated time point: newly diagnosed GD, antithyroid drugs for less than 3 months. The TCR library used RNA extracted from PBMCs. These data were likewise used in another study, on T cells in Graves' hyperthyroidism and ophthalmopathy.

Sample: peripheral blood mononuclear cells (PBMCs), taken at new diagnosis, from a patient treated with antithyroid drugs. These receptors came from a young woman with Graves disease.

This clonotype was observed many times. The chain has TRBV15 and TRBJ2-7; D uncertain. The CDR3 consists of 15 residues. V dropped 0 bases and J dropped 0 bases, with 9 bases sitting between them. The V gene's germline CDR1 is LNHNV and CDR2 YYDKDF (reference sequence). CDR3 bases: TGTGCCACCAGCAGAGACCTGGACGGCTCCTACGAGCAGTACTTC. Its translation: CATSRDLDGSYEQYF.

The CDR3: CASSLWGSTGNTIYF. CDR3 DNA sequence: TGTGCCAGCAGTTTATGGGGTTCTACTGGAAACACCATATATTTT. The chain links TRBV27 to TRBJ1-3; D ambiguous. Germline lookup yields CDR1 MNHEY and CDR2 SMNVEV (reference sequence). V lost 1 base and J 2 bases, leaving 9 bases between the germline ends. The CDR3 sequence is 15 residues long.

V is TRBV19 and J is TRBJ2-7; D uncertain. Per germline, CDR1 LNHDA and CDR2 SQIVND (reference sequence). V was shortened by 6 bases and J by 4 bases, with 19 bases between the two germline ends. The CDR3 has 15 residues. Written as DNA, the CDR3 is TGTGCCAGTAGCCCGGTGACAAGTGGAAAATACGAGCAGTACTTC. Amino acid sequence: CASSPVTSGKYEQYF.

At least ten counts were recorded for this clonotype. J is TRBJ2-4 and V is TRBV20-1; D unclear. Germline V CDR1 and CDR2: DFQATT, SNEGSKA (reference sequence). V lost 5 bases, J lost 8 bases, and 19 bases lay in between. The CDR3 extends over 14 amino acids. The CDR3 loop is CSAYPVVGQDIQYF. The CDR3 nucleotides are TGCAGTGCTTACCCCGTAGTAGGTCAGGACATTCAGTACTTC.

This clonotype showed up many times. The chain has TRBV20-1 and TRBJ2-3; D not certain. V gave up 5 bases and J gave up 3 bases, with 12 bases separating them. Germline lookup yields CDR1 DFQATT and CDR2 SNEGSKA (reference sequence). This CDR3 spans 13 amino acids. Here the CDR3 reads CSAFPRWTDTQYF. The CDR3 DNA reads TGCAGTGCTTTCCCCAGGTGGACAGATACGCAGTATTTT.

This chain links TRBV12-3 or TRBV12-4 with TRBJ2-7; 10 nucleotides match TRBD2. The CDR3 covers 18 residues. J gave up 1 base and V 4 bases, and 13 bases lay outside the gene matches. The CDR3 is CASSSPPGAGGTSYEQYF. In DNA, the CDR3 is TGTGCCAGCAGTTCACCACCCGGAGCGGGAGGGACTTCCTACGAGCAGTACTTC.

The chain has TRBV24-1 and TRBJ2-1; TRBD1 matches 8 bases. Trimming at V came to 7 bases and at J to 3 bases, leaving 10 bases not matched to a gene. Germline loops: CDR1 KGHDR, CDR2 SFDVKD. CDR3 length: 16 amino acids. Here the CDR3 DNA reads TGTGCCACCAGCTCTGCTTCCGGGACAGGCTACAATGAGCAGTTCTTC. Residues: CATSSASGTGYNEQFF.

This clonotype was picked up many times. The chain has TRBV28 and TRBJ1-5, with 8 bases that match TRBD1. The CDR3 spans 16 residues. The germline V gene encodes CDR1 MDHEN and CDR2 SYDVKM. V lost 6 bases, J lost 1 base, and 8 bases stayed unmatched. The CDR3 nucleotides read TGTGCCAGCAGAATAAACAGGGGGGGAAGCAATCAGCCCCAGCATTTT. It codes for CASRINRGGSNQPQHF.

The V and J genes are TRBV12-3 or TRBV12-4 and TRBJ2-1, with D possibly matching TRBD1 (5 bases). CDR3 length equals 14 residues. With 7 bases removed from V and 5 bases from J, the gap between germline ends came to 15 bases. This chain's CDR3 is CASNTPGSNNEQFF. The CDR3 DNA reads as TGTGCCAGCAACACGCCAGGGTCGAACAATGAGCAGTTCTTC.

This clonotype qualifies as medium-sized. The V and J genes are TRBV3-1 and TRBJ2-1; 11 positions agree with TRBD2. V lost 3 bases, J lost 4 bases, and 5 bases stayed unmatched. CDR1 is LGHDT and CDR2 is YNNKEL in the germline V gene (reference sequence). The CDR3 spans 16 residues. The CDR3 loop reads CASSQGLADSYNEQFF. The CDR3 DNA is TGTGCCAGCAGCCAGGGACTAGCGGACTCTTACAATGAGCAGTTCTTC.

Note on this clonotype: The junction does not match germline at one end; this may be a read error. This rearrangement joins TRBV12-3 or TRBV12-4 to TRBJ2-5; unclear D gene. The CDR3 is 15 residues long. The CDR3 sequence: CAGSLEMALQETQYF. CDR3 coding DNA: TGTGCCGGCAGTTTAGAGATGGCTCTCCAAGAGACCCAGTACTTC.

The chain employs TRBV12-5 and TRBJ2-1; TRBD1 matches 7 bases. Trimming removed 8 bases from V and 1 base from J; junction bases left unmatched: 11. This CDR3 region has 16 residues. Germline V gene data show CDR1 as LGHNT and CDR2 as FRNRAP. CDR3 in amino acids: CASQGEARRSYNEQFF. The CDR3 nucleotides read TGTGCTAGTCAGGGGGAAGCGAGAAGGTCCTACAATGAGCAGTTCTTC.

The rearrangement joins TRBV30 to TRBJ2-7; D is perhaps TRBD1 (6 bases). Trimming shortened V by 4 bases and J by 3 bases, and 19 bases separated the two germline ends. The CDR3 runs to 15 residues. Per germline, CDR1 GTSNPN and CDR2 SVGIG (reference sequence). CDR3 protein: CAWKSFRQAIYEQYF. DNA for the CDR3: TGTGCCTGGAAGAGCTTTCGACAGGCGATCTACGAGCAGTACTTC.

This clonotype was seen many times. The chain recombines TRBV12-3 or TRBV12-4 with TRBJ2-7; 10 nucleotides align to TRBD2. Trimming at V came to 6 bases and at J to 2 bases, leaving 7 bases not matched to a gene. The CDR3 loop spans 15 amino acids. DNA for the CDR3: TGTGCCAGCAGCCGGACTAGCGGTCCCCCCTACGAGCAGTACTTC. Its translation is CASSRTSGPPYEQYF.

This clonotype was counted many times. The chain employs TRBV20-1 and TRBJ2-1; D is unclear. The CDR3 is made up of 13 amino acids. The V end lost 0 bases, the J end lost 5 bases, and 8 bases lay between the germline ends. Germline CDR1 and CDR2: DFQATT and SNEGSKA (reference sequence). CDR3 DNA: TGCAGTGCTAGAGATCGAGCCCACAATGAGCAGTTCTTC. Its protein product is CSARDRAHNEQFF.

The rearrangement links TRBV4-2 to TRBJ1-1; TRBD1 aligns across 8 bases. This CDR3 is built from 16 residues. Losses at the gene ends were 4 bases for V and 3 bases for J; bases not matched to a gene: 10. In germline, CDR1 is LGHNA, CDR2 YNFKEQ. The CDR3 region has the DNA TGTGCCAGCAGCCGCGACAGCCTACAGGGGGACACTGAAGCTTTCTTT. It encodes CASSRDSLQGDTEAFF.

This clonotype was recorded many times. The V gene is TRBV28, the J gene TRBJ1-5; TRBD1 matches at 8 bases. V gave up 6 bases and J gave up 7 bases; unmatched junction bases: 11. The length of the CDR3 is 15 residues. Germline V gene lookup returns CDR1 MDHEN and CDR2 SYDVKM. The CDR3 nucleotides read TGTGCCAGCAGAACACACGGACAGGGCGGACAGCCCCAGCATTTT. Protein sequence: CASRTHGQGGQPQHF.

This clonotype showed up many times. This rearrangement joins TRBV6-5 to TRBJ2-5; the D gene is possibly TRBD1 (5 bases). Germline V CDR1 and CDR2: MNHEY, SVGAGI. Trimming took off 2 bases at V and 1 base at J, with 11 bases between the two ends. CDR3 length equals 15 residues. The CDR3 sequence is CASSYGQGTQETQYF. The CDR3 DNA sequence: TGTGCCAGCAGTTACGGTCAGGGAACCCAAGAGACCCAGTACTTC.

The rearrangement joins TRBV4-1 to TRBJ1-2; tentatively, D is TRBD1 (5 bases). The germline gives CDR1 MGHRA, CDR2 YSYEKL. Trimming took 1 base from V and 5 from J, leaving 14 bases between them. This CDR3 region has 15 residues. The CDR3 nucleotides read TGCGCCAGCAGCCAAGTAGGGACCTCTGGGTATGGCTACACCTTC. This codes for CASSQVGTSGYGYTF.

The CDR3 is CASSPQTTSGPYNEQFF. The DNA of the CDR3 is TGCGCCAGCAGCCCTCAGACGACTAGCGGACCGTACAATGAGCAGTTCTTC. The chain carries TRBV4-1 and TRBJ2-1, with 9 positions matching TRBD2. The CDR3 contains 17 residues. CDR1 is MGHRA, CDR2 YSYEKL, per germline. The V and J ends lost 4 bases and 4 bases, in that order; junction bases with no gene match: 11.